Listed below are T cell receptor beta chains from one sample, sequenced in a study of cytomegalovirus exposure and HLA in healthy donors. Measured with immunoSEQ multiplex PCR; TCRdb has only the in-frame clones, and not every one. The sample holds some 180,000 clones, about four fifths seen once. Sequencing was done on a sample of PBMCs. Receptors were obtained from a woman younger than 30 in good health and CMV-seronegative. CDR3s include the opening cysteine and the closing phenylalanine or tryptophan. Each record gives: clone size, D gene, J gene, CDR3 length, V gene, CDR3 protein, CDR3 DNA. The D gene is left open where the match is weak. A clone size is listed for some rows: how often the clone was seen (once, few, many), or a class if it is expanded.

abundance: -; d_gene: TRBD2; j_gene: TRBJ2-2; len: 15; v_gene: TRBV13; CDR3aa: CASSPWTSNTGELFF; CDR3nt: TGTGCCAGCAGCCCTTGGACTAGTAACACCGGGGAGCTGTTTTTT
abundance: -; d_gene: TRBD1; j_gene: TRBJ1-1; len: 16; v_gene: TRBV28; CDR3aa: CASSLVGTGRPAEAFF; CDR3nt: TGTGCCAGCAGTTTAGTCGGGACAGGGCGGCCCGCTGAAGCTTTCTTT
abundance: -; d_gene: -; j_gene: TRBJ2-6; len: 16; v_gene: TRBV7-9; CDR3aa: CASSFPVSSGANVLTF; CDR3nt: TGTGCCAGCAGCTTCCCTGTGAGCTCTGGGGCCAACGTCCTGACTTTC
abundance: -; d_gene: TRBD1; j_gene: TRBJ1-1; len: 15; v_gene: TRBV28; CDR3aa: CASSSSGQRNTEAFF; CDR3nt: TGTGCCAGCTCCTCTTCGGGACAGAGGAACACTGAAGCTTTCTTT
abundance: -; d_gene: TRBD2; j_gene: TRBJ2-2; len: 16; v_gene: TRBV19; CDR3aa: CASSVRGGSGTGELFF; CDR3nt: TGTGCCAGTAGTGTACGGGGGGGCTCGGGCACCGGGGAGCTGTTTTTT
abundance: -; d_gene: TRBD1; j_gene: TRBJ1-4; len: 16; v_gene: TRBV4-2; CDR3aa: CASSSRQGQGNEKLFF; CDR3nt: TGTGCCAGCAGCTCCCGCCAGGGACAGGGGAATGAAAAACTGTTTTTT
abundance: -; d_gene: -; j_gene: TRBJ1-3; len: 15; v_gene: TRBV9; CDR3aa: CASSVGAVSGNTIYF; CDR3nt: TGTGCCAGCAGCGTAGGGGCAGTCTCTGGAAACACCATATATTTT
abundance: -; d_gene: -; j_gene: TRBJ2-3; len: 14; v_gene: TRBV18; CDR3aa: CATSAGASTDTQYF; CDR3nt: TGTGCCACCTCCGCGGGGGCCAGCACAGATACGCAGTATTTT
abundance: -; d_gene: TRBD2; j_gene: TRBJ2-3; len: 21; v_gene: TRBV30; CDR3aa: CAWSIVAGLAGVPRVTDTQYF; CDR3nt: TGTGCCTGGAGTATAGTCGCCGGACTAGCGGGAGTTCCGAGAGTGACAGATACGCAGTATTTT
abundance: -; d_gene: TRBD2; j_gene: TRBJ2-7; len: 16; v_gene: TRBV5-1; CDR3aa: CASSFSGTTINYEQYF; CDR3nt: TGCGCCAGCAGCTTCTCCGGGACTACTATCAACTACGAGCAGTACTTC
abundance: -; d_gene: -; j_gene: TRBJ1-2; len: 11; v_gene: TRBV6-6; CDR3aa: CASSSGQSLFF; CDR3nt: TGTGCCAGCAGTTCCGGACAGAGTCTCTTCTTC
abundance: -; d_gene: TRBD1; j_gene: TRBJ1-5; len: 16; v_gene: TRBV27; CDR3aa: CASSLTGVGGNQPQHF; CDR3nt: TGTGCCAGCAGTTTGACAGGGGTTGGAGGCAATCAGCCCCAGCATTTT
abundance: few; d_gene: -; j_gene: TRBJ2-2; len: 14; v_gene: TRBV9; CDR3aa: CASSVDSVTGELFF; CDR3nt: TGTGCCAGCAGCGTAGATTCCGTCACCGGGGAGCTGTTTTTT
abundance: -; d_gene: -; j_gene: TRBJ2-7; len: 16; v_gene: TRBV5-1; CDR3aa: CASSLDELAALPEQYF; CDR3nt: TGCGCCAGCAGCTTGGATGAACTAGCCGCTTTGCCCGAGCAGTACTTC
abundance: -; d_gene: -; j_gene: TRBJ2-5; len: 15; v_gene: TRBV11-3; CDR3aa: CASSSNSGAQETQYF; CDR3nt: TGTGCCAGCAGCTCGAATAGCGGAGCCCAAGAGACCCAGTACTTC
abundance: once; d_gene: -; j_gene: TRBJ2-5; len: 17; v_gene: TRBV7-2; CDR3aa: CASSQQRPDTVKETQYF; CDR3nt: TGTGCCAGCAGCCAACAGAGACCGGACACAGTTAAAGAGACCCAGTACTTC
abundance: -; d_gene: TRBD2; j_gene: TRBJ2-3; len: 13; v_gene: TRBV30; CDR3aa: CARTSERTDTQYF; CDR3nt: TGTGCCCGCACTAGCGAACGCACAGATACGCAGTATTTT
abundance: -; d_gene: -; j_gene: TRBJ2-1; len: 11; v_gene: TRBV7-2; CDR3aa: CASSFRGEQFF; CDR3nt: TGTGCCAGCAGCTTTCGGGGAGAGCAGTTCTTC
abundance: -; d_gene: TRBD2; j_gene: TRBJ2-2; len: 15; v_gene: TRBV7-2; CDR3aa: CASSSSGANTGELFF; CDR3nt: TGTGCCAGCAGCTCTAGCGGGGCAAACACCGGGGAGCTGTTTTTT
abundance: few; d_gene: TRBD2; j_gene: TRBJ2-7; len: 15; v_gene: TRBV11-2; CDR3aa: CASSTLRGRGGEQYF; CDR3nt: TGTGCCAGCAGCACCCTCCGGGGTAGGGGAGGGGAGCAGTACTTC
abundance: -; d_gene: TRBD1; j_gene: TRBJ1-1; len: 15; v_gene: TRBV4-3; CDR3aa: CASSHRQGTRTEAFF; CDR3nt: TGCGCCAGCAGCCATAGACAGGGTACGCGTACTGAAGCTTTCTTT
abundance: -; d_gene: -; j_gene: TRBJ1-1; len: 11; v_gene: TRBV5-8; CDR3aa: CASSLRTEAFF; CDR3nt: TGTGCCAGCAGCCTCCGTACTGAAGCTTTCTTT
abundance: -; d_gene: -; j_gene: TRBJ1-1; len: 13; v_gene: TRBV30; CDR3aa: CAWRLRGLAKAFF; CDR3nt: TGTGCCTGGAGATTAAGGGGCTTGGCTAAAGCTTTCTTT
abundance: once; d_gene: -; j_gene: TRBJ1-2; len: 16; v_gene: TRBV18; CDR3aa: CASSPDSGTTNYGYTF; CDR3nt: TGTGCCAGCTCACCGGATTCCGGGACAACGAACTATGGCTACACCTTC
abundance: -; d_gene: -; j_gene: TRBJ1-1; len: 17; v_gene: TRBV9; CDR3aa: CASSVDVGKGSHTEAFF; CDR3nt: TGTGCCAGCAGCGTAGATGTGGGGAAGGGGTCGCACACTGAAGCTTTCTTT
abundance: -; d_gene: -; j_gene: TRBJ1-1; len: 14; v_gene: TRBV27; CDR3aa: CASSLRGSTTEAFF; CDR3nt: TGTGCCAGCAGTTTACGAGGTAGTACCACTGAAGCTTTCTTT
abundance: -; d_gene: -; j_gene: TRBJ2-3; len: 12; v_gene: TRBV7-2; CDR3aa: CARSVSFGTQYF; CDR3nt: TGTGCCCGCAGCGTTAGTTTCGGTACGCAGTATTTT
abundance: -; d_gene: -; j_gene: TRBJ2-2; len: 17; v_gene: TRBV7-9; CDR3aa: CASSPTLGGALTGELFF; CDR3nt: TGTGCCAGCAGCCCGACGTTGGGGGGGGCGCTTACCGGGGAGCTGTTTTTT
abundance: -; d_gene: TRBD2; j_gene: TRBJ2-3; len: 16; v_gene: TRBV15; CDR3aa: CATSRGSSGSTDTQYF; CDR3nt: TGTGCCACCAGCAGAGGTTCTAGCGGGAGTACAGATACGCAGTATTTT
abundance: -; d_gene: TRBD2; j_gene: TRBJ2-1; len: 15; v_gene: TRBV5-1; CDR3aa: CASSPGAGAGNEQFF; CDR3nt: TGCGCCAGCAGCCCGGGAGCGGGAGCGGGCAATGAGCAGTTCTTC
abundance: -; d_gene: TRBD2; j_gene: TRBJ2-7; len: 14; v_gene: TRBV27; CDR3aa: CASSLRGGAYEQYF; CDR3nt: TGTGCCAGCAGTTTACGGGGGGGGGCCTACGAGCAGTACTTC
abundance: once; d_gene: TRBD2; j_gene: TRBJ2-1; len: 15; v_gene: TRBV27; CDR3aa: CASTRTSGAVNEQFF; CDR3nt: TGTGCCAGCACCCGAACTAGCGGGGCAGTAAATGAGCAGTTCTTC
abundance: -; d_gene: -; j_gene: TRBJ1-5; len: 15; v_gene: TRBV7-9; CDR3aa: CASSSSEGGNQPQHF; CDR3nt: TGTGCCAGCAGCTCCTCGGAGGGCGGCAATCAGCCCCAGCATTTT
abundance: -; d_gene: -; j_gene: TRBJ2-7; len: 16; v_gene: TRBV5-1; CDR3aa: CASSLAPTDSSYEQYF; CDR3nt: TGCGCCAGCAGCTTGGCCCCCACAGATAGTTCCTACGAGCAGTACTTC
abundance: -; d_gene: -; j_gene: TRBJ1-5; len: 14; v_gene: TRBV28; CDR3aa: CASSFGEGGTTQHF; CDR3nt: TGTGCCAGCAGTTTCGGGGAGGGCGGGACAACCCAGCATTTT
abundance: -; d_gene: TRBD2; j_gene: TRBJ2-1; len: 16; v_gene: TRBV7-2; CDR3aa: CASSLMPAGGSNEQFF; CDR3nt: TGTGCCAGCAGCTTAATGCCAGCGGGAGGCAGCAATGAGCAGTTCTTC
abundance: -; d_gene: -; j_gene: TRBJ2-7; len: 15; v_gene: TRBV6-1; CDR3aa: CASSEERGRGWEQYF; CDR3nt: TGTGCCAGCAGTGAAGAAAGGGGGCGGGGTTGGGAGCAGTACTTC
abundance: -; d_gene: -; j_gene: TRBJ1-1; len: 14; v_gene: TRBV5-6; CDR3aa: CASSLLDGATEAFF; CDR3nt: TGTGCCAGCAGCTTGCTCGATGGGGCCACTGAAGCTTTCTTT
abundance: few; d_gene: -; j_gene: TRBJ1-1; len: 14; v_gene: TRBV27; CDR3aa: CASSLSGGNTEAFF; CDR3nt: TGTGCCAGCAGTTTATCAGGGGGGAACACTGAAGCTTTCTTT
abundance: once; d_gene: TRBD1; j_gene: TRBJ2-7; len: 13; v_gene: TRBV2; CDR3aa: CASREGTGHEQYF; CDR3nt: TGTGCCAGCAGAGAGGGGACAGGCCACGAGCAGTACTTC
abundance: -; d_gene: TRBD2; j_gene: TRBJ2-4; len: 16; v_gene: TRBV19; CDR3aa: CASSGLAGVPNGIQYF; CDR3nt: TGTGCCAGTAGCGGACTAGCGGGAGTCCCCAATGGCATTCAGTACTTC
abundance: -; d_gene: TRBD1; j_gene: TRBJ1-4; len: 16; v_gene: TRBV7-9; CDR3aa: CSSSFSVGQGGEKLFF; CDR3nt: TGTTCCAGCAGCTTTTCTGTGGGACAGGGTGGGGAAAAACTGTTTTTT
abundance: once; d_gene: TRBD2; j_gene: TRBJ2-2; len: 18; v_gene: TRBV28; CDR3aa: CASLSGTSGILNTGELFF; CDR3nt: TGTGCCAGCCTCTCCGGGACTAGCGGGATACTGAACACCGGGGAGCTGTTTTTT
abundance: -; d_gene: -; j_gene: TRBJ2-1; len: 11; v_gene: TRBV6-5; CDR3aa: CASSYAGKQFF; CDR3nt: TGTGCCAGCAGTTACGCAGGAAAGCAGTTCTTC
abundance: few; d_gene: -; j_gene: TRBJ1-2; len: 15; v_gene: TRBV4-3; CDR3aa: CASSQERLDSYGYTF; CDR3nt: TGCGCCAGCAGCCAAGAAAGGTTGGACAGCTATGGCTACACCTTC
abundance: -; d_gene: -; j_gene: TRBJ1-3; len: 12; v_gene: TRBV28; CDR3aa: CASSTGFNTIYF; CDR3nt: TGTGCCAGCAGCACAGGGTTCAACACCATATATTTT
abundance: -; d_gene: -; j_gene: TRBJ2-2; len: 17; v_gene: TRBV2; CDR3aa: CASSEESLGGNTGELFF; CDR3nt: TGTGCCAGCAGTGAGGAATCTTTGGGGGGGAACACCGGGGAGCTGTTTTTT
abundance: few; d_gene: -; j_gene: TRBJ1-1; len: 14; v_gene: TRBV7-9; CDR3aa: CASSLDTANTEAFF; CDR3nt: TGTGCCAGCAGCTTAGATACAGCGAACACTGAAGCTTTCTTT
abundance: -; d_gene: -; j_gene: TRBJ1-5; len: 15; v_gene: TRBV28; CDR3aa: CASSGGDLSNQPQHF; CDR3nt: TGTGCCAGCAGTGGGGGGGACCTTAGCAATCAGCCCCAGCATTTT